This T cell receptor beta chain comes out of a study of blood T cell repertoires in COVID-19 (dated by TCRdb to the early 2020s). Regarding the research as a whole: Samples from collaborators originated in the United States, Italy and Spain and spanned both the acute and convalescent phases of COVID-19. The material from the prospective study consisted of cDNA or gDNA derived from T cells, B-cell-depleted T cells, or PBMCs. Where available, HLA class I and class II types were obtained from metadata supplied by the sample provider rather than from assay-based typing. The repertoires were made available in a free public database intended to serve as a resource for research on the immune response to SARS-CoV-2. Deeply sampled blood TCRbeta repertoires from subjects exposed to, actively infected with, or recovered from COVID-19 were included in the dataset. The samples were drawn from the first 160 participants of the ongoing ImmuneRACE study and from 1,200 or so subjects provided by 6 global collaborators. Sample metadata almost always included a de-identified subject ID, COVID-19 status, age in years and sex. Findings and caveats that apply to the study as a whole: The amount of clinical and demographic metadata varied by source and participant and was provided uncurated.

The immunoSEQ Assay, a bias-controlled multiplex PCR, was used to amplify TCRbeta CDR3 regions from genomic DNA. In the source study's methods: Nucleated cell counts per sample were estimated from amplification of reference gene primers within the assay. Sequence reads were collapsed and filtered to measure the absolute abundance of every unique TCRbeta CDR3 rearrangement. For each sample, productive Simpson clonality was calculated by taking the square root of Simpson's diversity index across productive rearrangements. The source is immuneACCESS, and TCRdb retained only in-frame sequences with V and J called. Part of the clones is not carried over; for the studies checked, unresolved V genes explain less than half of this, and the remainder is unexplained. That table furnishes V, J and clone size, whereas the DNA furnished D and trimming. The sample table records about 90,000 clones; approximately 88% of these occur just once. The ten top clones hold about 0.51% of the sample.

With respect to this clone: The clone's antigen remains unknown. It has no much larger one-base neighbor in the sample; base qualities were not kept.

The collaborating institutions used their own protocols to collect whole blood in K2EDTA tubes. For TCRbeta analysis, collaborator samples were shipped as frozen whole blood, as isolated PBMCs, or as DNA extracted from either sample type. The sample comprised peripheral blood. The sequence derives from a man aged 55 to 69 with acute or convalescent COVID-19.

The CDR3 amino acid sequence is: CASLGLAGNTIYF. The DNA sequence is as follows: TGTGCCAGTTTGGGCCTGGCTGGAAACACCATATATTTT. This chain is built from TRBV19 and TRBJ1-3, with the D gene not clear enough to name. From a lookup of the germline V gene (reference sequence), CDR1 and CDR2 are LNHDA and SQIVND. From its cysteine to its phenylalanine, the CDR3 spans 13 amino acids. The sequence is cut down to CDR3 DNA, 39 bases in frame from base 1. The V and J ends are trimmed by 8 bases and 2 bases, leaving 10 bases between them.